The 5 T cell receptor beta chains listed next were all sequenced from one sample in a study of shared clonotypes between healthy human individuals. The repertoire was sequenced with immunoSEQ multiplex PCR; TCRdb's copy has only in-frame clones and lacks some. The table lists millions of clones, 85% to 95% of them singletons. Terminally differentiated effector memory CD45RA+ cells were left out of the naive CD8 fraction, which was CD45RO-negative and positively selected for CCR7. The specimen sequenced was naive CD8+ T cells sorted from blood. The receptors derive from a man younger than 35 in good health.

This clone was seen just once. The chain links TRBV13 to TRBJ2-7; TRBD2 might be the D (6 bases). Looked up from germline, CDR1 is PRHDT and CDR2 is FYEKMQ (reference sequence). V was trimmed by 5 bases and J by 0 bases, leaving 11 bases between them. The CDR3 spans 14 residues. The CDR3 region has the DNA TGTGCCAGCAGCCCCTTGGGGGGCTCCTACGAGCAGTACTTC. This sequence encodes CASSPLGGSYEQYF.

The chain employs TRBV12-5 and TRBJ2-5; D call uncertain. Per the germline V gene, CDR1 is LGHNT and CDR2 is FRNRAP. V was clipped by 0 bases and J by 1 base, with 9 bases between them. The CDR3 runs to 15 residues. This CDR3 reads CASGLVLYGQETQYF. CDR3 coding DNA: TGTGCTAGTGGTTTGGTACTTTACGGCCAAGAGACCCAGTACTTC.

With respect to this clone: In the same sample, other DNA sequences code for this CDR3. This chain joins TRBV4-1 and TRBJ2-7, with D hard to call. The V and J ends lost 1 base and 5 bases respectively, with 9 bases between them. CDR3 length: 13 residues. Germline assignment: CDR1 MGHRA and CDR2 YSYEKL. The CDR3 protein is CASSQVGSDEQYF. The CDR3 DNA follows: TGCGCCAGCAGCCAAGTAGGTTCCGACGAGCAGTACTTC.

The chain uses TRBV19 and TRBJ1-5; 12 nucleotides match TRBD1. The CDR3 runs 15 residues. Germline CDR1 and CDR2: LNHDA and SQIVND (reference sequence). The V and J ends lost 3 bases and 8 bases, in that order; junction bases with no gene match: 5. DNA of the CDR3: TGTGCCAGTAGTATTGGGACAGGGGGCGATGAGCCCCAGCATTTT. Translation: CASSIGTGGDEPQHF.

The rearrangement links TRBV5-1 to TRBJ2-5; D remains ambiguous. The CDR3 is 13 residues long. Germline loops: CDR1 SGHRS, CDR2 YFSETQ. The V gene lost 0 bases and the J gene lost 5 bases, with 8 bases spanning the gap. CDR3 sequence: CASSLETQETQYF. CDR3 coding DNA: TGCGCCAGCAGCTTGGAGACCCAGGAGACCCAGTACTTC. Looking up the rest from reference TRBV5-1 and TRBJ2-5 gives the full variable domain: KAGVTQTPRYLIKTRGQQVTLSCSPISGHRSVSWYQQTPGQGLQFLFEYFSETQRNKGNFPGRFSGRQFSNSRSEMNVSTLELGDSALYLCASSLETQETQYFGPGTRLLVL.